These 5 T cell receptor beta chains share one sample of origin, sequenced in a study of sequential checkpoint blockade in melanoma (dated by TCRdb to about 2019). The treatment or condition label on this specimen signifies: randomized to nivolumab then ipilimumab (arm A) or the reverse (arm B). Library construction relied on the immunoSEQ multiplex PCR assay. TCRdb re-hosts the immuneACCESS table, in-frame sequences only. Its copies lack some clones; in the studies checked, an unresolved V gene accounts for under half of them, and the cause for the rest is not known. Here the sample has 10,000 to 15,000 clones; approximately 27% occur a single time. The top ten clones comprise under 25% of the sample. The sequencing used tumor tissue (inferred from file names), collected from a patient given nivolumab and ipilimumab in sequence. These receptors originate from a human donor with melanoma.

This clone occurred a few times. The chain carries TRBV6-8 and TRBJ1-2, with 7 positions matching TRBD1. Germline V gene sequence: CDR1 MNHGY, CDR2 SAAAGT. Losses at the gene ends were 4 bases for V and 8 bases for J; bases not matched to a gene: 16. This CDR3 spans 16 amino acids. For the CDR3, the DNA is TGTGCCAGCAGTTTCCCGGGACAGTTATACAACCGGGGCTACACCTTC. This codes for CASSFPGQLYNRGYTF.

This clone was detected a few times. The chain links TRBV18 to TRBJ2-3; 9 bases agree with TRBD2. The length of the CDR3 is 15 residues. The germline CDR1 and CDR2 sequences are KGHSH and LQKENI. J was trimmed by 9 bases and V by 3 bases; bases with no gene match: 10. The CDR3 is CASSPPGTSSATQYF. For the CDR3, the DNA is TGTGCCAGCTCACCTCCCGGGACTAGCTCCGCAACGCAGTATTTT.

The chain's CDR3 is CASRTGPYGYTF. DNA for the CDR3: TGTGCCAGTAGGACAGGACCTTATGGCTACACCTTC. The rearrangement uses TRBV19 and TRBJ1-2, with D possibly TRBD1 on 6 matching bases. Trimming left V 6 bases short and J 5 bases short, with 10 bases between. Germline values: CDR1 LNHDA, CDR2 SQIVND (reference sequence). The CDR3 loop spans 12 amino acids.

This sequence joins TRBV10-2 and TRBJ1-6; a possible D gene is TRBD1 (6 bases). Trimming took off 6 bases at V and 10 bases at J, with 13 bases between the two ends. Germline lookup yields CDR1 WSHSY and CDR2 SAAADI. CDR3 length: 13 residues. The CDR3 protein is CASSQGLGSPLHF. The CDR3 DNA reads TGCGCCAGCAGCCAGGGGCTCGGGTCACCCCTCCACTTT.

This sequence joins TRBV19 and TRBJ2-3; the D is unclear. Germline lookup yields CDR1 LNHDA and CDR2 SQIVND (reference sequence). Trimming took off 5 bases at V and 0 bases at J, with 15 bases between the two ends. The CDR3 is 16 amino acids. The CDR3 DNA is TGTGCCAGTAGTCCCCTCGCCCATACTAGCACAGATACGCAGTATTTT. Encoded protein: CASSPLAHTSTDTQYF. Supplemented by reference TRBV19 and TRBJ2-3, the full variable domain reads DGGITQSPKYLFRKEGQNVTLSCEQNLNHDAMYWYRQDPGQGLRLIYYSQIVNDFQKGDIAEGYSVSREKKESFPLTVTSAQKNPTAFYLCASSPLAHTSTDTQYFGPGTRLTVL.